This T cell receptor beta chain was identified in a study of shared clonotypes between healthy human individuals (dated by TCRdb to about 2020). For the wider study: Two women and a few men aged 18 to 49 years were included in the cohort. To estimate repertoire size and how much clonotypes are shared between individuals, the study performed deep sequencing of blood TCR repertoires from roughly five healthy adults. To increase sequencing depth and limit assay-specific biases, different laboratories used diverse techniques to prepare libraries and sequence TCR repertoires. Leukapheresis yielded between about 0.85 and 9.5 billion PBMCs per donor. Overall study outcomes, separate from this receptor: The genetic and exposure-history diversity represented was limited by the small number of donors. Sampling was restricted to blood, and TCR repertoires in tissues likely differ from the TCR repertoires found in blood. Pairwise subsampling indicated that sequencing depth was expected to affect the degree of clonotype sharing among donors.

The germline V gene gives CDR1 as SGHTS and CDR2 as YDEGEE. From the cysteine through the phenylalanine, the CDR3 covers 14 amino acids. Only CDR3 DNA is held: 42 bases, read in frame from base 1. V and J lose 4 bases and 5 bases, and a span of 10 bases separates them. A remark on this clone: Its antigen target is currently unknown. No qualities accompany the bases; no much larger clone lies one base away.

The donors were healthy, HIV-negative adults with no recently reported acute infections or vaccinations. All donors were Caucasian adults living in Nashville, Tennessee, USA. For unsorted samples, 100 million or so PBMCs were counted, and genomic DNA was extracted using the QIAamp DNA Blood Mini kit. Blood was obtained by leukapheresis, after which PBMCs were separated by Ficoll-Histopaque density gradient centrifugation and cryopreserved in liquid nitrogen vapor phase. Using the deep immunoSEQ assay, multiplex PCR amplified TCR CDR3 regions from genomic DNA. For each cell subset, the extracted genomic DNA was distributed evenly across all wells of several immunoSEQ 96-well plates, and each plate served as one replicate. Each replicate PCR for unsorted PBMC received 300 to 350 ng genomic DNA, equal to about 30,000 T cell genomes. Unsorted PBMC genomic DNA was sequenced across ten immunoSEQ deep assay plates. The purified libraries were quantified using a Qubit 3.0 fluorometer, sized with a Bioanalyzer 2100, and then quantified again using the KAPA Library Quantification kit. Every immunoSEQ 96-well plate was sequenced on a separate single-read 150-cycle Illumina NextSeq 550 flow cell. As for the authors' bioinformatics: Because the immunoSEQ output included only junctional sequences and no quality scores, the filtering could not be the same as the filtering used for full-length reads. Sequences were annotated with PyIR, a Python wrapper for IgBLAST v1.9, and V/J genes and CDR3 were assigned using IMGT germline references. Reads were removed for weak V/J assignments (E-value above 1e-6), missing CDR3, stop codons, out-of-frame junctions, or ambiguous translated residues. A V3J clonotype was defined by an identical inferred V gene, J gene, and CDR3 amino acid sequence. Percentage overlap between repertoires was calculated by dividing the number of shared unique clonotypes by the size of the smaller repertoire. Three approaches were used to assess repertoire richness: RTK rarefaction, the Chao1 estimator, and Recon v2.1 estimates of unobserved clonotypes. TCRdb holds this immuneACCESS table with in-frame rearrangements only. Some clones are missing; in checked studies, unresolved V genes explain under half, and the rest has no known cause. That table furnishes V, J and clone size, whereas the DNA furnished D and trimming. The sample yields hundreds of thousands of clones; roughly 72% were counted once. The ten top clones hold about 12% of the sample.

The sequence links TRBV5-8 to TRBJ1-6, with an unclear D gene assignment. The source material was PBMCs. This receptor was identified in a woman aged 40 to 49 in good health. Some clones in this sample may be carry-over from other donors' samples. The CDR3 loop reads CASSHRQHNSPLHF. The DNA sequence reads TGTGCCAGCAGCCACCGCCAGCATAATTCACCCCTCCACTTT.